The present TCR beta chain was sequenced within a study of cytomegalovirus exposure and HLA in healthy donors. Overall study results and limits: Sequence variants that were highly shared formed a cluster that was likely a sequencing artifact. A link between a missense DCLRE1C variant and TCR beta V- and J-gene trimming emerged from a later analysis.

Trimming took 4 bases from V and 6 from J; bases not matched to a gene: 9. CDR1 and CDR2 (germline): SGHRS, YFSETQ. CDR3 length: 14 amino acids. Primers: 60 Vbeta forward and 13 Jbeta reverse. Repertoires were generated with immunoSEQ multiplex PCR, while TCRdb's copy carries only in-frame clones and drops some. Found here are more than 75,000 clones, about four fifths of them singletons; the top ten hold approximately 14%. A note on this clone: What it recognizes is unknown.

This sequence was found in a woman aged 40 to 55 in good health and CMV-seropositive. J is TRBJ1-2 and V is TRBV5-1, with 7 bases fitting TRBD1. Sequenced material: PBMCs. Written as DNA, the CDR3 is TGCGCCAGCAGCCGCTCTGACAGGGAGAATGGCTACACCTTC. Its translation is CASSRSDRENGYTF.